The present T cell receptor beta chain was sequenced within a study of OX40 agonist ivuxolimab in advanced cancers. Looking at the study overall: Enrolled patients in dose escalation had cancers that were hepatocellular carcinoma, melanoma, renal cell or head and neck cancer. Study observations and caveats: Some nonresponders likewise displayed low normalized T-cell clonal expansion. Averaged across samples, CD8+ T cells carried more expanded clones than CD4+ did.

This table comes from immunoSEQ multiplex PCR, and its TCRdb copy is limited to in-frame clones, with some not included. The data contain about 60,000 clones, 80% to 90% of them singletons. Concerning this clone: The antigen remains undetermined.

Deletions cut 7 bases from V and 8 bases from J, with 14 bases between. Per the germline V gene, CDR1 is SNHLY and CDR2 is FYNNEI. CDR3 length equals 13 residues. The J gene is TRBJ2-2, the V gene TRBV2; D not certain. This sequence originates from an adult with an advanced solid tumor such as melanoma, head and neck, liver or kidney cancer. Sequencing was performed on CD4+ or CD8+ T cells sorted from blood, taken in a trial of the OX40 agonist ivuxolimab. CDR3 protein: CASTDTPTGELFF. The CDR3 DNA reads as TGTGCCAGCACCGACACCCCGACTGGGGAGCTGTTTTTT.